The source of this T cell receptor beta chain is a study of T cell responses to AZD1222 COVID-19 vaccine. Overall study context: Second-dose timings of about 4 or about 12 weeks were pooled.

Details on this clone: Its specificity is not known.

Study results and caveats: The reported proportion of spike-specific TCRs targeting unmutated variant regions was nearly half.

Clones were read by immunoSEQ multiplex PCR, and TCRdb kept only the in-frame ones, dropping some. Among 95,000 to 150,000 clones listed, about 87% were seen once. This clonotype was sampled from an adult in good health. The source was peripheral blood, collected on day 0 of AZD1222 vaccination.

Here the CDR3 DNA reads TGTGCTAGTGGTCCTTCCGAACCGGGACATTGGTACTTC. It codes for CASGPSEPGHWYF. The chain joins TRBV12-5 to TRBJ2-5, with TRBD1 as a possible D gene (6 bases). The germline V gene encodes CDR1 LGHNT and CDR2 FRNRAP. Between the trimmed V and J ends, which lost 5 bases and 13 bases, there was a span of 20 bases. The CDR3 is 13 residues long.